The clone carrying this T cell receptor (beta chain) was counted ten times or more. These data come from a study of lung T cells in sarcoidosis with Löfgren's syndrome. On the study more broadly: Analyses focused on Löfgren's syndrome patients.

MiXCR, run by TCRdb on the reads, gives a single entry per CDR3 protein. The sample records some 18,000 distinct CDR3 sequences, about 20% being singletons. Source material: CD4+ T cells from PBMCs. This TCR was recovered from a human donor with sarcoidosis (Löfgren's syndrome or another form), or a control subject (not recorded which).

CDR3 sequence reads: CASSFVGTGRPSSYEQYF. DNA of the CDR3: TGTGCCAGCAGTTTTGTCGGGACAGGGCGACCCTCTAGCTACGAGCAGTACTTC. The chain joins TRBV28 to TRBJ2-7, with 9 bases identical to TRBD1. The V segment lost 3 bases and the J segment 3 bases; nucleotides outside the gene matches: 15. This CDR3 spans 18 amino acids. Germline V gene sequence: CDR1 MDHEN, CDR2 SYDVKM. The variable domain in full, completed from reference TRBV28 and TRBJ2-7, reads DVKVTQSSRYLVKRTGEKVFLECVQDMDHENMFWYRQDPGLGLRLIYFSYDVKMKEKGDIPEGYSVSREKKERFSLILESASTNQTSMYLCASSFVGTGRPSSYEQYFGPGTRLTVT.